These 9 T cell receptor beta chains originate from one sample sequenced in a study of blood T cells in healthy people across ages. Primers used in a second PCR of roughly 6 to 11 cycles were a sample-barcoded 5' primer and a J-beta primer mix. TCRdb independently ran MiXCR on the 5' RACE reads; one entry per CDR3 protein. The sample has 890,000 or so distinct CDR3 sequences, around 62% seen once. Sequenced material: blood. The receptors come from a man between 25 and 39 years old in good health.

The chain is built from TRBV6-5 and TRBJ2-1; D possibly matches TRBD1 or TRBD2 (5 bases each). The length of the CDR3 is 16 residues. Germline V gene lookup returns CDR1 MNHEY and CDR2 SVGAGI. Trimming took 0 bases from V and 2 from J, leaving 11 bases between them. CDR3: CASSYSWDGTYNEQFF. CDR3 sequence (DNA): TGTGCCAGCAGTTACTCTTGGGACGGGACCTACAATGAGCAGTTCTTC.

Regarding this clonotype: This sequence may be a read error, since a much larger clone differs from it by one base. The CDR3 sequence is CASGGTGNTNEQFF. DNA for the CDR3: TGTGCCAGCGGAGGGACAGGCAATACCAATGAGCAGTTCTTC. The chain combines TRBV11-1 with TRBJ2-1, with TRBD1 matching 8 bases. This CDR3 is 14 amino acids long. Trimming removed 8 bases from V and 6 bases from J; junction bases left unmatched: 9. Germline V CDR1 and CDR2: SGHAT, FQDESV (reference sequence).

V gene TRBV20-1 combines with J gene TRBJ2-1; either TRBD1 or TRBD2 may supply D (7 bases each). V lost 6 bases, J lost 0 bases, and 15 bases lay in between. The CDR3 extends over 15 amino acids. CDR1 DFQATT and CDR2 SNEGSKA come from the germline V gene (reference sequence). The chain's CDR3 is CSASRGGSSYNEQFF. CDR3 DNA: TGCAGTGCCAGCAGGGGGGGCAGCTCCTACAATGAGCAGTTCTTC.

This sequence joins TRBV4-2 and TRBJ1-4, with TRBD1 matching 7 bases. Germline CDR1 is LGHNA and CDR2 is YNFKEQ. The J segment lost 8 bases and the V segment lost 0 bases, leaving 12 bases of the junction unmatched. This CDR3 has 17 amino acids. CDR3 sequence (DNA): TGTGCCAGCAGCCAAGAGGTTGGGGACAGTCAAGGGGAAAAACTGTTTTTT. Protein: CASSQEVGDSQGEKLFF.

The chain recombines TRBV20-1 with TRBJ2-3, with 7 nucleotides matching TRBD2. Germline trimming cut 2 bases from V and 1 base from J; bases unmatched to any gene: 6. The CDR3 has 15 amino acids. Germline CDR1 reads DFQATT; CDR2 reads SNEGSKA (reference sequence). CDR3: CSARWGGTRTDTQYF. The CDR3 coding sequence is TGCAGTGCTAGATGGGGGGGAACACGCACAGATACGCAGTATTTT.

The genes are TRBV10-3 and TRBJ1-1; 9 nucleotides align to TRBD1. J lost 6 bases, V lost 0 bases, and 5 bases had no gene match. The CDR3 consists of 15 residues. The germline V gene encodes CDR1 ENHRY and CDR2 SYGVKD. CDR3 sequence (DNA): TGTGCCATCAGTGAGTCCCCGGGACAGGGCGCTGAAGCTTTCTTT. It codes for CAISESPGQGAEAFF.

This clonotype was picked up a small number of times. The rearrangement uses TRBV11-3 and TRBJ2-1, with 10 nucleotides matching TRBD1. With V trimmed by 5 bases and J by 6 bases, 4 bases remained unmatched. Per germline, CDR1 SGHNT and CDR2 YENEEA. The CDR3 sequence is 14 residues long. CDR3 in amino acids: CASSGDRGGNEQFF. CDR3 sequence (DNA): TGTGCCAGCAGCGGGGACAGGGGAGGCAATGAGCAGTTCTTC.

The chain carries TRBV12-3 or TRBV12-4 and TRBJ2-1; unclear D gene. Trimming removed 7 bases at V and 3 bases at J, with 7 bases between. This CDR3 spans 12 amino acids. CDR3 protein: CASNERYNEQFF. Written as DNA, the CDR3 is TGTGCCAGCAATGAACGCTACAATGAGCAGTTCTTC.

The V and J genes are TRBV20-1 and TRBJ2-3; TRBD2 matches at 9 bases. Looked up from germline, CDR1 is DFQATT and CDR2 is SNEGSKA (reference sequence). Trimming removed 6 bases from V and 1 base from J; junction bases left unmatched: 5. The CDR3 has 14 amino acids. CDR3 sequence (DNA): TGCAGTGCCCCCTTAGCGGGGGGCACAGATACGCAGTATTTT. Its protein product is CSAPLAGGTDTQYF.